This T cell receptor beta chain was profiled in a study of blood T cell repertoires in COVID-19. About the study: Both acute and convalescent COVID-19 samples were obtained from the United States, Italy and Spain. Sources were T cells, B-cell-depleted T cells, or PBMCs; the material itself was cDNA or gDNA.

This clone appeared once. V lost 6 bases to trimming and J lost 3 bases, with 9 bases between them. This CDR3 region has 12 residues. Germline loops: CDR1 MGHRA, CDR2 YSYEKL. The repertoire was sequenced with immunoSEQ multiplex PCR; TCRdb's copy has only in-frame clones and lacks some. The repertoire includes about 77,000 clones, about 73% of them detected once, and over 20% sits in the top ten. The sequence came from a man in his 60s with acute or convalescent COVID-19. Sequences were obtained from peripheral blood. This chain links TRBV4-1 with TRBJ2-7, with a possible D match to TRBD1 (6 bases). CDR3 DNA sequence: TGCGCCAGCAGAGGACAGAGCTACGAGCAGTACTTC. Translation gives CASRGQSYEQYF.